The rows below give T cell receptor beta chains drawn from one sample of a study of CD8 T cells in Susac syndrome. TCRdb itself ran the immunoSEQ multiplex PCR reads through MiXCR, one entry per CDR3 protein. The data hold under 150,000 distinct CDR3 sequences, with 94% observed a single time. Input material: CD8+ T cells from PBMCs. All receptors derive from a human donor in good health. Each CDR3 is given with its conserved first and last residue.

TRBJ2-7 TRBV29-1 CSVFVDSTKSPSYEQYF
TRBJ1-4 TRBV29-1 CSGIQGISEKLFF
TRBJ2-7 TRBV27 CASSPKSGTLYEQYF
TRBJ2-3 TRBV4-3 CASSSPSGSSASTDTQYF
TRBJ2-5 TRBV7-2 CASSLVRNYGETQYF
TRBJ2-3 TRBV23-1 CASSPRTHYSTDTQYF
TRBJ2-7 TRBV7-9 CASSPTTRGDEQYF
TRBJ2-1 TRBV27 CASSPTSGRVNEQFF
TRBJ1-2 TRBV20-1 CSARGGAEGYTF
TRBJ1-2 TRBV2 CASILAREYGYTF
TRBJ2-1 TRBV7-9 CASSSTTSLGTYNEQFF
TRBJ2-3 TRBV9 CASSVGLGGTDTQYF
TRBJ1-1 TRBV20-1 CSAREPTGDTEAFF
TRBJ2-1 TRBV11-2 CASSPLRGGIGYNEQFF
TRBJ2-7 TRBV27 CASSLIGPYEQYF
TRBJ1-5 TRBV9 CASSGDRGGQPQHF
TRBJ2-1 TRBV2 CASGSTSGSSYNEQFF
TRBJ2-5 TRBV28 CASAILVWETQYF
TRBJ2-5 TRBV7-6 CASSLYHGDRSYQETQYF
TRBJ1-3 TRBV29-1 CSVEDGSGNTIYF
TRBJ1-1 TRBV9 CASSVARDRNTEAFF
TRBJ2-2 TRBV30 CAWSAGGELFF
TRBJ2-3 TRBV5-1 CASSLRGTLLDTQYF
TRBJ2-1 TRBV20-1 CSARDLEGNEQFF
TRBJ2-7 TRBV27 CASSLTSGSTYEQYF
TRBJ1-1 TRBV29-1 CSVVGGNTEAFF
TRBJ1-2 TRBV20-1 CSARDDQGRGYGYTF
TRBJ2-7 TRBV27 CASSKGLPLGQYF
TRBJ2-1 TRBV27 CASRLAGEGNEQFF
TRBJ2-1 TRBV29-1 CSVELSASLYNEQFF
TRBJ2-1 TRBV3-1 CASSQELASSYNEQFF
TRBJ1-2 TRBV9 CASSDPRVATNYGYTF
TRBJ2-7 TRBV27 CASSFTGTGGVSYEQYF
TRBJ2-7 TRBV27 CASRLTDSYEQYF
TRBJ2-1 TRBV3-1 CASSQGGSEQFF
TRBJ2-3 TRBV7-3 CASSLLPDTQYF
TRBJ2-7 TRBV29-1 CSVEEDTGQPYEQYF
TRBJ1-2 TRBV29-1 CSVDGTGIVSYGYTF
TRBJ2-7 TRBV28 CASSLAGGLTYEQYF
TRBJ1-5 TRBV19 CASSLGIQPQHF
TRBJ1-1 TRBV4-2 CASAGSGTEAFF